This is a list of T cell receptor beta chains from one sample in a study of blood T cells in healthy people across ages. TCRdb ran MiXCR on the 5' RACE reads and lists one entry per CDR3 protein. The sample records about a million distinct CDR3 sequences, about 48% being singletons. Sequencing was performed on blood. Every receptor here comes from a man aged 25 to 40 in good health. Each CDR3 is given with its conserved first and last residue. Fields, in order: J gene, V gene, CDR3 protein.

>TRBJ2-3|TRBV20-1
CSAQTSGGTSTDTQYF
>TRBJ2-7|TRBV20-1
CSARDGRGFYEQYF
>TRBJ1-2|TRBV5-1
CASSAPGSLYGYTF
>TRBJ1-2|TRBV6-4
CASSDSTRGYTF
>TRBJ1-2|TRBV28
CASSLGGAYYGYTF
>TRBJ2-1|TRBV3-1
CASSQLAGANGNEQFF
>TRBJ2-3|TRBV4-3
CASSQGGLAGGVDTQYF
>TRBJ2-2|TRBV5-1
CASSQGGPKTGELFF
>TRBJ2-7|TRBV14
CASSQLSGTRYEQYF
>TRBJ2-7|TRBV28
CASSTWGGLAEYEQYF
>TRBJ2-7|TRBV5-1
CASSLDRPDYEQYF
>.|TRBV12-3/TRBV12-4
CASSIRQGREQYF
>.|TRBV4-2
CASSQAGGRKNIQYF
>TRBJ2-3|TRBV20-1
CSASSRPGGSTDTQYF
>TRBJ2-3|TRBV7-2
CASSLGVVGSTDTQYF
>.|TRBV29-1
CSVAYTFDNRGREQYF
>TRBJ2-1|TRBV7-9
CASSRRTLGHNEQFF
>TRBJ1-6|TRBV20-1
CSAINTGTAYNSPLHF
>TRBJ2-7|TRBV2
CASSERGPAYEQYF
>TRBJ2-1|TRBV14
CAGQSFDGSSYNEQFF
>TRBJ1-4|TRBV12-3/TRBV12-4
CASRPRGPGEKLFF
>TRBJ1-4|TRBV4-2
CASSEQVATNEKLFF
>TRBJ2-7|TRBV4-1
CASSQASLGLAEQYF
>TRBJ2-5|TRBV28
CASSETGRSYNEQYF
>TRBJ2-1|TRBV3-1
CASSQGLALAEYEQFF
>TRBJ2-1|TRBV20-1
CSLPGETGNEQFF
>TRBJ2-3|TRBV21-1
CASIDRGRDTQYF
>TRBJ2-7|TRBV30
CAWSSMGQYF
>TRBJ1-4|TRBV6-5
CASSYLPPGLGDEKLFF
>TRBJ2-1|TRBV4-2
CASSQAGLATLYNEQFF
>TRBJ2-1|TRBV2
CASSDHWDTNNEQFF
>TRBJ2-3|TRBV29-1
CSVHNRDSTDTQYF
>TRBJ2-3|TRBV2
CASVRSSTDTQYF
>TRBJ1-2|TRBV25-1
CASSDPTTGNYGYTF
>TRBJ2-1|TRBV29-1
CSPADSIHEQFF
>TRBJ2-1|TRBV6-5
CASSRGDVSYNEQFF
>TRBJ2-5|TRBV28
CAAGSETQYF